These 3 T cell receptor beta chains share one sample of origin, sequenced in a study of control samples from healthy donors and cancer patients. TCRdb's copy holds only in-frame clones and misses some; the assay was immunoSEQ multiplex PCR. The sample has roughly 400,000 clones; approximately 90% are singletons. The specimen sequenced was PBMCs. Every receptor here comes from a middle-aged man with head and neck cancer.

This chain joins TRBV11-1 and TRBJ2-1; D gene unclear. The CDR3 contains 14 residues. Per germline, CDR1 SGHAT and CDR2 FQDESV (reference sequence). V gave up 5 bases and J gave up 4 bases, with 12 bases separating them. CDR3 loop: CASSKSQVYNEQFF. In nucleotides, the CDR3 is TGTGCCAGCAGCAAGTCCCAAGTATACAATGAGCAGTTCTTC. Looking up the rest from reference TRBV11-1 and TRBJ2-1 gives the full variable domain: EAEVAQSPRYKITEKSQAVAFWCDPISGHATLYWYRQILGQGPELLVQFQDESVVDDSQLPKDRFSAERLKGVDSTLKIQPAELGDSAMYLCASSKSQVYNEQFFGPGTRLTVL.

The J gene is TRBJ1-3, the V gene TRBV28; TRBD1 aligns across 7 bases. The junction had 6 bases not matched to a gene; V was cut back by 3 bases and J by 4 bases. CDR3 length: 15 amino acids. The germline gives CDR1 MDHEN, CDR2 SYDVKM. CDR3 coding DNA: TGTGCCAGCAGTTTCCGCGACAGGGACGGAAACACCATATATTTT. It yields the protein CASSFRDRDGNTIYF.

This chain connects TRBV19 to TRBJ2-3; D possibly uses TRBD1 or TRBD2 (5 bases each). Trimming left V 3 bases short and J 6 bases short, with 16 bases between. The CDR3 is 15 amino acids. The germline V gene has CDR1 LNHDA and CDR2 SQIVND (reference sequence). The CDR3 is CASSITEGMADTQYF. CDR3 nucleotides: TGTGCCAGTAGTATTACTGAGGGGATGGCTGATACGCAGTATTTT.